This TCR beta chain was captured by sequencing in a study of T cell responses to AZD1222 COVID-19 vaccine. Study context: Second doses at about 4 or about 12 weeks were pooled. General study results and limits: Sampled repertoires all dated from after the peak T cell response. Females outnumbered males among donors, who were mostly white British; clonal diversity was possibly underestimated. Receipt of two AZD1222 doses was followed by a rise in Spike-specific TCR breadth and depth.

Regarding this clone: Its antigen is as yet unknown.

V was trimmed by 6 bases and J by 1 base, leaving 16 bases between them. The CDR3 spans 15 residues. CDR1 MDHEN and CDR2 SYDVKM come from the germline V gene. Sequencing used immunoSEQ multiplex PCR; TCRdb keeps in-frame clones, though not all of them. The sample consists of 100,000 to 150,000 clones, roughly nine tenths of them appearing once. The gene calls are TRBV28 and TRBJ2-7; D perhaps matches TRBD2 (5 bases). The input for sequencing was peripheral blood, taken on day 0 of AZD1222 vaccination. This clonotype was sampled from an adult in good health. The CDR3 DNA sequence: TGTGCCAGCAGCTTAATTCGAGGGCAGTCCTACGAGCAGTACTTC. Translation: CASSLIRGQSYEQYF.